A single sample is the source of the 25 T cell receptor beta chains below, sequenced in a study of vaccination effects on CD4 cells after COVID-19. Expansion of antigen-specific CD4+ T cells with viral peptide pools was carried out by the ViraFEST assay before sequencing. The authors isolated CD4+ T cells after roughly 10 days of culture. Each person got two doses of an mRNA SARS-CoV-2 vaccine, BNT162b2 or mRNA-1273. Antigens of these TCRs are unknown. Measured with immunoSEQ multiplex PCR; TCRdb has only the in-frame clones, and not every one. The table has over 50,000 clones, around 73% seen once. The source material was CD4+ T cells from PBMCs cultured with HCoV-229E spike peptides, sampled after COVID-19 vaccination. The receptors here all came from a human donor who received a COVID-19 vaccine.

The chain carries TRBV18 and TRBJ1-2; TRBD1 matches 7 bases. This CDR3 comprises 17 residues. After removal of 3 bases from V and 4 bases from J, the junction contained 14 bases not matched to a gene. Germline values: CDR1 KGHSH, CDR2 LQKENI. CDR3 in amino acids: CASSPTRERQGVYGYTF. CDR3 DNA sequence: TGTGCCAGCTCACCTACACGAGAACGACAGGGTGTCTATGGCTACACCTTC.

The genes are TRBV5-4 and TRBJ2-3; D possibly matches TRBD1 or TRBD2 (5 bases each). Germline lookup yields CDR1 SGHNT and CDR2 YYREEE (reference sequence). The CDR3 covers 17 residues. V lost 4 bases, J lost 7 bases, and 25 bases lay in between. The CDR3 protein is CASSTPRDQILGHTQYF. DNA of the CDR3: TGTGCCAGCAGCACCCCCCGGGACCAAATCTTAGGTCATACGCAGTATTTT.

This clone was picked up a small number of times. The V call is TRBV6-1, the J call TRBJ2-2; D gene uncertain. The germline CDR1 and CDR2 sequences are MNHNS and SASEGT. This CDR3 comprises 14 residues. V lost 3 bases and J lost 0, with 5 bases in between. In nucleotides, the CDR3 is TGTGCCAGCAGTGACAGGCCGAACACCGGGGAGCTGTTTTTT. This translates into CASSDRPNTGELFF.

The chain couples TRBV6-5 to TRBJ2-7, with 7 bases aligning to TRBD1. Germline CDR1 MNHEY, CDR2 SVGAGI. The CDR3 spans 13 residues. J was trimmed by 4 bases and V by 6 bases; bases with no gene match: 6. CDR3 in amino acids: CASSRDSEYEQYV. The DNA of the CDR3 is TGTGCCAGCAGCAGGGACAGTGAATACGAGCAGTACGTC.

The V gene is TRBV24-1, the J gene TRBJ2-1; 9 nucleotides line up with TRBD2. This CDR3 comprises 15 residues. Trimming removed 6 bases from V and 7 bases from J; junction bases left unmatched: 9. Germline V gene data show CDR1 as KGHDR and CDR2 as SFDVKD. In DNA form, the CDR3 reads TGTGCCACCAGTCCAGACAGCGGGGGGAGGAATGAGCAGTTCTTC. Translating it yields CATSPDSGGRNEQFF.

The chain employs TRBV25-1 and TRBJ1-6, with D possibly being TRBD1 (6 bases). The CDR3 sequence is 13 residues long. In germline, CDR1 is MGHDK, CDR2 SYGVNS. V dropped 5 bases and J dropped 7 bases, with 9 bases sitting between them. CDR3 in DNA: TGTGCCAGCAGTCAGGGGAGGAATTCACCCCTCCACTTT. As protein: CASSQGRNSPLHF.

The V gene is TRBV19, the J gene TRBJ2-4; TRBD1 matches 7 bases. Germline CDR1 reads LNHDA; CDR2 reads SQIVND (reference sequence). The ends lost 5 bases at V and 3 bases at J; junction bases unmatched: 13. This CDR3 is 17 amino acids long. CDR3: CASSPRQGVGGKNIQYF. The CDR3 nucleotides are TGTGCCAGTAGTCCCCGACAGGGAGTAGGAGGCAAAAACATTCAGTACTTC.

The CDR3 region is CASSPRLAGEDTQYF. In DNA, the CDR3 is TGTGCCAGCAGCCCTCGACTAGCGGGGGAAGATACGCAGTATTTT. The V call is TRBV7-3, the J call TRBJ2-3; 12 bases map to TRBD2. V lost 5 bases, J lost 5 bases, and 5 bases stayed unmatched. The CDR3 extends over 15 amino acids. CDR1 and CDR2 (germline): SGHTA, FQGTGA.

The CDR3 loop is CASSLTSRGEQFF. CDR3 bases: TGTGCCAGCAGCTTAACCTCGAGAGGCGAGCAGTTCTTC. The chain links TRBV7-2 to TRBJ2-1; D is undetermined. In germline, CDR1 is SGHTA, CDR2 FQGNSA. Trimming removed 2 bases from V and 10 bases from J, with 12 bases in between. The CDR3 covers 13 residues.

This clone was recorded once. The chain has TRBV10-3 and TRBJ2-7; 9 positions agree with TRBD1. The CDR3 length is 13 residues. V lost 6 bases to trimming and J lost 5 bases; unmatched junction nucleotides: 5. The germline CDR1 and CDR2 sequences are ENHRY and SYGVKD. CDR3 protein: CAIRKTGGHEQYV. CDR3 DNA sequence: TGTGCCATCAGGAAGACAGGGGGACACGAGCAGTACGTC.

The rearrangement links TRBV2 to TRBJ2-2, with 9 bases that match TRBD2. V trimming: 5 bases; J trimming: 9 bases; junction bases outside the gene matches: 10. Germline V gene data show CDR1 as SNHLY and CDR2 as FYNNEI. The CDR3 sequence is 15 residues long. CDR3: CASSYRLAGSRELFF. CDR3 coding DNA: TGTGCCAGCAGTTACCGCCTAGCGGGGTCGAGGGAGCTGTTTTTT.

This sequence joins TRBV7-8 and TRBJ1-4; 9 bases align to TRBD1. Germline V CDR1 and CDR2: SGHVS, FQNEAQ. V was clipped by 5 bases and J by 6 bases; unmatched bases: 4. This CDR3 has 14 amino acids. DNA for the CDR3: TGTGCCAGCAGCCCCCGGGACAGGGATGAAAAACTGTTTTTT. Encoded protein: CASSPRDRDEKLFF.

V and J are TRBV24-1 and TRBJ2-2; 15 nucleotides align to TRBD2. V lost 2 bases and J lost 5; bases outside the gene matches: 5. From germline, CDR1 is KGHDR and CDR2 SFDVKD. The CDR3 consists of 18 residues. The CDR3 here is CATSDSGLAGGFTGELFF. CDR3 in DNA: TGTGCCACCAGTGATTCAGGACTAGCGGGGGGGTTTACCGGGGAGCTGTTTTTT.

CDR3 DNA sequence: TGCGCCAGCTCTTTCACACAGGGGGAAGGCACCGGGGAGCTGTTTTTT. Its protein product is CASSFTQGEGTGELFF. This chain joins TRBV5-1 and TRBJ2-2, with 8 bases that match TRBD1. Germline CDR1 SGHRS, CDR2 YFSETQ. The CDR3 has 16 residues. V lost 7 bases, J lost 4 bases, and 12 bases stayed unmatched.

CDR3 residues: CASSLDPAVSEKLFF. CDR3 sequence (DNA): TGCGCCAGCAGCTTGGATCCGGCAGTGAGTGAAAAACTGTTTTTT. V and J are TRBV5-1 and TRBJ1-4; no reliable D call. V dropped 0 bases and J dropped 7 bases, with 13 bases sitting between them. Germline V gene lookup returns CDR1 SGHRS and CDR2 YFSETQ. The CDR3 has 15 amino acids.

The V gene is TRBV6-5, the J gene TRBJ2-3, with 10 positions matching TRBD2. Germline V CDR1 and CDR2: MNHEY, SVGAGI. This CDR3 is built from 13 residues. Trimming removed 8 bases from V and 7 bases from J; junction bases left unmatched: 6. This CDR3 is CASRSGGAHTQYF. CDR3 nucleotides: TGTGCCAGCCGAAGCGGGGGGGCCCATACGCAGTATTTT.

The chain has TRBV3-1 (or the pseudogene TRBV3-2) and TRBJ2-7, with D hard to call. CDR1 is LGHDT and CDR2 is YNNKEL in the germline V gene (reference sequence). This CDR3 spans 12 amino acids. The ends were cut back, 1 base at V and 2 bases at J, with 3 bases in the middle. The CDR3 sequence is CASSQVPYEQYV. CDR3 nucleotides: TGTGCCAGCAGCCAAGTCCCCTACGAGCAGTACGTC.

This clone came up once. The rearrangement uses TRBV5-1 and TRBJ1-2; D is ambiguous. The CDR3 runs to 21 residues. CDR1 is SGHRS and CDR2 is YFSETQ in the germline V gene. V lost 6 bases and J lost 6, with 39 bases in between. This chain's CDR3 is CASTWVVGDPSPLGFSDGYTF. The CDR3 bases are TGCGCCAGCACCTGGGTCGTTGGAGATCCTTCTCCATTGGGGTTCTCGGATGGCTACACCTTC.

CDR3 DNA: TGTGCCAGTAGTCCGCCGGGACAGGGTCGGAAACTGTTTTTT. Encoded protein: CASSPPGQGRKLFF. This chain uses TRBV19 with TRBJ1-4; 9 bases fit TRBD1. CDR1 and CDR2 (germline): LNHDA, SQIVND (reference sequence). CDR3 length: 14 residues. The ends lost 5 bases at V and 11 bases at J; junction bases unmatched: 9.

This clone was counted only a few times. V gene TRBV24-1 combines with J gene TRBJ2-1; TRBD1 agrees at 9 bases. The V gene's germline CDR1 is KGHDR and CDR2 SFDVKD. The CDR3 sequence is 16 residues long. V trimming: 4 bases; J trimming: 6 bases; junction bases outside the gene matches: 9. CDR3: CATSDAGTGFGNEQFF. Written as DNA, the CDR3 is TGTGCCACCAGTGACGCCGGGACAGGGTTTGGCAATGAGCAGTTCTTC.

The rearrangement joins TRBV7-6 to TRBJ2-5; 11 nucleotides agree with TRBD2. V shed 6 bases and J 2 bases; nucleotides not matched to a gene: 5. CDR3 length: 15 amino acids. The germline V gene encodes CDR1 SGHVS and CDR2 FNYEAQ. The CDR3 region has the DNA TGTGCCAGCAGTCGTAGCGGGGGGGGTCAAGAGACCCAGTACTTC. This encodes CASSRSGGGQETQYF. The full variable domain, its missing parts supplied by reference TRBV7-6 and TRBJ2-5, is GAGVSQSPRYKVTKRGQDVALRCDPISGHVSLYWYRQALGQGPEFLTYFNYEAQQDKSGLPNDRFSAERPEGSISTLTIQRTEQRDSAMYRCASSRSGGGQETQYFGPGTRLLVL.

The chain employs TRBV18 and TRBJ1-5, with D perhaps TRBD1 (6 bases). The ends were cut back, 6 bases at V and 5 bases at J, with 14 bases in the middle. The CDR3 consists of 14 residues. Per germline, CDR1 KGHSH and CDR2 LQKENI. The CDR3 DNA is TGTGCCAGCTCCCCCGCGGGACACGATCAGCCCCAGCATTTT. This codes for CASSPAGHDQPQHF.

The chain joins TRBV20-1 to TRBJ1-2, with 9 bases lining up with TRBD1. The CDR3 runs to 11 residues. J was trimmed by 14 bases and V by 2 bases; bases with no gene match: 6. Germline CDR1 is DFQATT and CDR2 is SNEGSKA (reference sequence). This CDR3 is CSARLGQGKTF. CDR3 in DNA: TGCAGTGCTAGATTAGGACAGGGGAAGACCTTC.

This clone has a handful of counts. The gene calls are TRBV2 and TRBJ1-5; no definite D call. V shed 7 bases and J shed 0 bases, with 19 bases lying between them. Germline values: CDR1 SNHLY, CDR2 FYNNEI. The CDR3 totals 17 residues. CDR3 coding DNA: TGTGCCAGCACCCTTGGAGGAGGGTACGGTAGCAATCAGCCCCAGCATTTT. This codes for CASTLGGGYGSNQPQHF. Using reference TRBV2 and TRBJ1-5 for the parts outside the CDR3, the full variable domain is EPEVTQTPSHQVTQMGQEVILRCVPISNHLYFYWYRQILGQKVEFLVSFYNNEISEKSEIFDDQFSVERPDGSNFTLKIRSTKLEDSAMYFCASTLGGGYGSNQPQHFGDGTRLSIL.

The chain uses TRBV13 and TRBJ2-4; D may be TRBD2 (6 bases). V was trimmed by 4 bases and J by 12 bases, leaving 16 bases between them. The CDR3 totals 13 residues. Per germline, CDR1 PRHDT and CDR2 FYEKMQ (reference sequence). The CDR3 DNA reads TGTGCCAGCAGCTCCTCCGGGACTCCGCGTCAGTACTTC. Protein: CASSSSGTPRQYF.